This TCR beta chain is drawn from a study of shared clonotypes between healthy human individuals. Here immunoSEQ multiplex PCR was the method, and the copy in TCRdb shows in-frame clones only, minus some. The table has approximately 510,000 clones, roughly 78% seen once; the top ten hold 10% to 15%. The donors were adults (healthy and HIV-negative) with no recent acute infections or vaccinations. In unsorted samples, genomic DNA was obtained using 90 million to 95 million PBMCs. V dropped 6 bases and J dropped 1; count of bases not matched to a gene: 6. Germline V gene sequence: CDR1 SGHTA, CDR2 FQGTGA. CDR3 size: 15 residues.

The receptor comes from a woman aged 40 to 49 in good health. Some clones in this sample may be carry-over from other donors' samples. Sequenced input: PBMCs. The chain combines TRBV7-3 with TRBJ2-3; 8 nucleotides agree with TRBD1. CDR3 loop: CASSFTGGRTDTQYF. CDR3 coding DNA: TGTGCCAGCAGTTTCACAGGGGGTCGCACAGATACGCAGTATTTT.